Reported below is one T cell receptor beta chain. The authors' processing: Nucleated cell counts were estimated from reference gene primer amplification. Assay: immunoSEQ multiplex PCR; the TCRdb copy retains only in-frame clones and omits some. V and J calls and clone size are copied from that table; D and trimming were computed from the DNA. The sample includes roughly 220,000 clones, about 86% of them seen just once. This CDR3 has 18 amino acids. The V gene lost 1 base and the J gene lost 4 bases, with 22 bases spanning the gap. Germline V lookup: CDR1 LGHNA, CDR2 YSLEER. This sample was included in a study of blood T cell repertoires in COVID-19. Study-wide context: The United States, Italy and Spain provided the acute and convalescent COVID-19 samples.

Sequenced input: PBMCs or T cells enriched from blood (not recorded which). This clonotype was sampled from a woman in her 50s with acute COVID-19. V and J are TRBV4-3 and TRBJ1-2; perhaps TRBD1 as D (5 bases). For the CDR3, the DNA is TGCGCCAGCAGCCAAGTCCCACCGAAGAACAGCGGGGGCTATGGCTACACCTTC. Translation gives CASSQVPPKNSGGYGYTF.